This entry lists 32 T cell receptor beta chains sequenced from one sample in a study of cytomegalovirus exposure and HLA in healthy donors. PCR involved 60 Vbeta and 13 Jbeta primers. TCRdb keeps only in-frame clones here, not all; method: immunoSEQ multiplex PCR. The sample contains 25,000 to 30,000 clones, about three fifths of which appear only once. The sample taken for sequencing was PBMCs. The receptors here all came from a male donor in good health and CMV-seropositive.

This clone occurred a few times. The CDR3 sequence is CASSVEVQDGDRDETQYF. The CDR3 region has the DNA TGTGCCAGCAGCGTAGAGGTTCAGGATGGGGACAGGGATGAGACCCAGTACTTC. V is TRBV9 and J is TRBJ2-5; 9 bases are a match to TRBD1. The CDR3 consists of 18 residues. Germline CDR1 is SGDLS and CDR2 is YYNGEE. V shed 0 bases, J shed 5 bases, and the junction held 14 bases outside the gene matches.

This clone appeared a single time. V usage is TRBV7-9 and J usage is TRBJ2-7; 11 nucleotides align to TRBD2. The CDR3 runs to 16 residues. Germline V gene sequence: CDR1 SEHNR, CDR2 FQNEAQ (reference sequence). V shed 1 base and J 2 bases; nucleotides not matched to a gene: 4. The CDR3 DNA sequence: TGTGCCAGCAGCTTAGGACTAGCGGGGCCACCCTACGAGCAGTACTTC. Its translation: CASSLGLAGPPYEQYF.

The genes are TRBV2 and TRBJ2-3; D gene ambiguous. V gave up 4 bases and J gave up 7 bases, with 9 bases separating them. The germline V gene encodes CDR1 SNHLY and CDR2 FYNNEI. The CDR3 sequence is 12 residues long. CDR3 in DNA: TGTGCCAGCAGTGTGCTAGAGAATACGCAGTATTTT. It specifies CASSVLENTQYF.

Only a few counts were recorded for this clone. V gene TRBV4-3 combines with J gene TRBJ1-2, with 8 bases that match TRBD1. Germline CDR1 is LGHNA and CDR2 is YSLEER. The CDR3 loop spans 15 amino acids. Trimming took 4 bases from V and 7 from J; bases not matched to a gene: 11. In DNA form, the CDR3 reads TGCGCCAGCAGCCCTAGGACAGGGAAAGAGGGTGGCTACACCTTC. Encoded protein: CASSPRTGKEGGYTF.

The CDR3 DNA sequence: TGTGCCAGCAGCTTAGCGATCAGGGGCGATGCTTTCTTT. Translating gives CASSLAIRGDAFF. J is TRBJ1-1 and V is TRBV7-2; tentatively, D is TRBD1 (6 bases). The V end lost 0 bases, the J end lost 11 bases, and 13 bases lay between the germline ends. CDR1 is SGHTA, CDR2 FQGNSA, per germline. The CDR3 covers 13 residues.

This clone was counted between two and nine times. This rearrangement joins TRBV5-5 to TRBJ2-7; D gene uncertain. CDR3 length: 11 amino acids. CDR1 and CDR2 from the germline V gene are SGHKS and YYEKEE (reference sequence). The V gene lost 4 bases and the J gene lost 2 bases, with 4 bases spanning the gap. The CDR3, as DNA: TGTGCCAGCAGCCTAGCCTACGAGCAGTACTTC. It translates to CASSLAYEQYF.

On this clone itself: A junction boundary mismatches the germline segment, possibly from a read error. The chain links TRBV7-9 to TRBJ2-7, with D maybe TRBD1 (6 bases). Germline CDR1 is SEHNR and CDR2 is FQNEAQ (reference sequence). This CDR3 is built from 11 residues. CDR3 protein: CSSTSGAEQYF. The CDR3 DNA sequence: TGTTCCAGCACCTCAGGGGCCGAGCAGTACTTC.

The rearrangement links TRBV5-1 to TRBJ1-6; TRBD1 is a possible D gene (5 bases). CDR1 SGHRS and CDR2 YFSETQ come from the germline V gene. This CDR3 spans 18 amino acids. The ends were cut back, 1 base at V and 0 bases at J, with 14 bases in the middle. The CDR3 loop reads CASSLKGQGNSYNSPLHF. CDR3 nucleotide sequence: TGCGCCAGCAGCTTGAAAGGGCAGGGAAACTCCTATAATTCACCCCTCCACTTT.

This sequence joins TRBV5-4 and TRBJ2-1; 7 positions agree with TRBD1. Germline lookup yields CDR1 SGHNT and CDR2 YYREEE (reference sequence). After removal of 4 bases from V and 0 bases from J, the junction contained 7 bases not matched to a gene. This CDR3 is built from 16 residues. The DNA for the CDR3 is TGTGCCAGCAGCCCGGGGACAGCCATCTCCTACAATGAGCAGTTCTTC. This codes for CASSPGTAISYNEQFF.

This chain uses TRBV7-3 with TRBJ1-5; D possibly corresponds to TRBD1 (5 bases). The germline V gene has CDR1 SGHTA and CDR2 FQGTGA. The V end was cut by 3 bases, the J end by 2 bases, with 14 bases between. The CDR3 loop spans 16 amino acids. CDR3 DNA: TGTGCCAGCAGCTTGGTTCACGCGGGGGGCAATCAGCCCCAGCATTTT. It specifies CASSLVHAGGNQPQHF.

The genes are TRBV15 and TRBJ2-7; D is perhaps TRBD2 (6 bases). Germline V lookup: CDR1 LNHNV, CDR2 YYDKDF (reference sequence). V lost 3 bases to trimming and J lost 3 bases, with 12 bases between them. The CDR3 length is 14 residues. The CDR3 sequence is CATSRSREVYEQYF. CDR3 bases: TGTGCCACCAGCAGGTCCAGGGAGGTCTACGAGCAGTACTTC.

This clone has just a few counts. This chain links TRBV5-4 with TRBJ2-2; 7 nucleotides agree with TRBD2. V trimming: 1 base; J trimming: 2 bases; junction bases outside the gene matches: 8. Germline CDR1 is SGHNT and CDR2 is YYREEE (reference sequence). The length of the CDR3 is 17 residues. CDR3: CASSLFSLAANTGELFF. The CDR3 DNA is TGTGCCAGCAGCTTGTTCAGTCTAGCGGCTAACACCGGGGAGCTGTTTTTT.

In DNA form, the CDR3 reads TGCGCCAGCAGCCGAGAAGTGACAGCTTTATGGAGCTACACCTTC. This gives the protein CASSREVTALWSYTF. V and J are TRBV4-1 and TRBJ1-2, with a tentative D call TRBD1 (5 bases). From germline, CDR1 is MGHRA and CDR2 YSYEKL. The CDR3 extends over 15 amino acids. V was cut by 4 bases and J by 9 bases, with 21 bases left in between.

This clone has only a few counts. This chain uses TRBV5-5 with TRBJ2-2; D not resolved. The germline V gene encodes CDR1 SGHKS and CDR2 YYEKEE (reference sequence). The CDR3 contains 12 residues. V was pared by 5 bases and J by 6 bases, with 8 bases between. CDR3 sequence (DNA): TGTGCCAGCAGTTCCTCGTCCGGGGAGCTGTTTTTT. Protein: CASSSSSGELFF.

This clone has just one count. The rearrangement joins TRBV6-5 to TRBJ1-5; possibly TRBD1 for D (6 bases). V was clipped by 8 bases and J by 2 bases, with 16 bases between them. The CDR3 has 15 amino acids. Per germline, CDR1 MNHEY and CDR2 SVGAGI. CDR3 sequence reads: CASQRTRQGNQPQHF. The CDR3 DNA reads TGTGCCAGCCAGCGGACCAGACAGGGCAATCAGCCCCAGCATTTT.

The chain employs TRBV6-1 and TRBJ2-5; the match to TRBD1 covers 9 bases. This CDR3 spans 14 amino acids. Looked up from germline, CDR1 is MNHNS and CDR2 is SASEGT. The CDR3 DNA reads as TGTGCAACCGGACCGGGACAGGGTTGGGAGACCCAGTACTTC. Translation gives CATGPGQGWETQYF.

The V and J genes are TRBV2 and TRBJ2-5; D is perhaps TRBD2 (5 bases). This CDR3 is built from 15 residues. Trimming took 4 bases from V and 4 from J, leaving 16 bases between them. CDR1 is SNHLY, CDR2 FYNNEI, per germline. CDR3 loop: CASSAGLAPRETQYF. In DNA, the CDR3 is TGTGCCAGCAGTGCCGGCCTAGCCCCCAGAGAGACCCAGTACTTC.

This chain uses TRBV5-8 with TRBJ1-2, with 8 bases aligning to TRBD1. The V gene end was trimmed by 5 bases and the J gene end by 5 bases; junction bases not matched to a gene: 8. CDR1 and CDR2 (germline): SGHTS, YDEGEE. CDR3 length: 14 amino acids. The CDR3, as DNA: TGTGCCAGCAGAGAAGGGACAGGTGTATATGGCTACACCTTC. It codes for CASREGTGVYGYTF.

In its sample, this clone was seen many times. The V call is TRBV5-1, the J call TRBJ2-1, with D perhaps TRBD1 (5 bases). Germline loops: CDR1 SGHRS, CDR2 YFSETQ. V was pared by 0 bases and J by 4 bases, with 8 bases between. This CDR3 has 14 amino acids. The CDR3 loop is CASSLGQPYNEQFF. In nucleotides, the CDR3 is TGCGCCAGCAGCTTGGGACAGCCATACAATGAGCAGTTCTTC.

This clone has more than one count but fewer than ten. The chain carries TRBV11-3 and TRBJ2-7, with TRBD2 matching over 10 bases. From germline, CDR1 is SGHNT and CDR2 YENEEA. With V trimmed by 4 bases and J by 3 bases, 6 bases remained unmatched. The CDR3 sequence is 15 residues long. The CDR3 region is CASSSGTSAIYEQYF. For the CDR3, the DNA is TGTGCCAGCAGCTCCGGGACTAGCGCAATCTACGAGCAGTACTTC.

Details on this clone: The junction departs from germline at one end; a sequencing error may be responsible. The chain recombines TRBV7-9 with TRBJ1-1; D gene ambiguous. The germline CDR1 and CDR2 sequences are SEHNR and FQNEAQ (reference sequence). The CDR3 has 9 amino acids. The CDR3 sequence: CASSLELTF. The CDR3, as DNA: TGTGCCAGCAGCTTAGAACTGACTTTT.

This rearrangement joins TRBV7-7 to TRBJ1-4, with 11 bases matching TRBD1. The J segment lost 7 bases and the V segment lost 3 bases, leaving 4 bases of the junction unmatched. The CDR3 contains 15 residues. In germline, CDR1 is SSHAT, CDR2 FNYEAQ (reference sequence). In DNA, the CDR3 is TGTGCCAGCAGCTTCGGACAGGGGGCGGGTGAAAAACTGTTTTTT. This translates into CASSFGQGAGEKLFF.

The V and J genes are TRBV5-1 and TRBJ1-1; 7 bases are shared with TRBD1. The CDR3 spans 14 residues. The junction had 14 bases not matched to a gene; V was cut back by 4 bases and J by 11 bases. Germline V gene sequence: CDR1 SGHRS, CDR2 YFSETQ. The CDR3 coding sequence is TGCGCCAGCAGCGATGATAACAGGGGAATGCGGGCTTTCTTT. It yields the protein CASSDDNRGMRAFF.

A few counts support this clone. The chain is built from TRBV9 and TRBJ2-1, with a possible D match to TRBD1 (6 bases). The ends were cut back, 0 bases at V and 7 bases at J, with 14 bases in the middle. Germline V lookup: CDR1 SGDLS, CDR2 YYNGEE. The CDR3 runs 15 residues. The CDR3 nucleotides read TGTGCCAGCAGCGTAGGAAAGGTGAGGGGGAATGAGCAGTTCTTC. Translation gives CASSVGKVRGNEQFF.

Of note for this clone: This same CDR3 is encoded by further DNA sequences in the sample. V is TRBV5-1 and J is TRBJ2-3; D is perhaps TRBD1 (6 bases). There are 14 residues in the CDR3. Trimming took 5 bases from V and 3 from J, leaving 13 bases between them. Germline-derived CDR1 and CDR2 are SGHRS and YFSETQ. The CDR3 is CASRLQGATDTQYF. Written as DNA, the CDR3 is TGCGCCAGCAGATTACAGGGAGCAACAGATACGCAGTATTTT.

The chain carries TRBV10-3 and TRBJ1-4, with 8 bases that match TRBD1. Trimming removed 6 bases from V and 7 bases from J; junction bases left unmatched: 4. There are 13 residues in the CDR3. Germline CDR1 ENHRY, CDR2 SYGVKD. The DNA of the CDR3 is TGTGCCATCAGCGGACAGGGAGGTGAAAAACTGTTTTTT. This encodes CAISGQGGEKLFF.

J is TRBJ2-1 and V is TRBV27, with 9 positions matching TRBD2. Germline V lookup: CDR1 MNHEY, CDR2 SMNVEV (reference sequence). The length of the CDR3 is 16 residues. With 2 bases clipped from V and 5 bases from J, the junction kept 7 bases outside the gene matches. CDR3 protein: CASSLMTSGKHNEQFF. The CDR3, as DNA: TGTGCCAGCAGTTTAATGACTAGCGGCAAGCACAATGAGCAGTTCTTC.

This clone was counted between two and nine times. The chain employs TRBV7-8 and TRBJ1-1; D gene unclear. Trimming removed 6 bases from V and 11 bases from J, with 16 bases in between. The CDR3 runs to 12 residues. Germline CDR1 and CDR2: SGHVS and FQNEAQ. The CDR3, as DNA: TGTGCCAGCAGTCCTTTCCTAGGTTCGGCTTTCTTT. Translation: CASSPFLGSAFF.

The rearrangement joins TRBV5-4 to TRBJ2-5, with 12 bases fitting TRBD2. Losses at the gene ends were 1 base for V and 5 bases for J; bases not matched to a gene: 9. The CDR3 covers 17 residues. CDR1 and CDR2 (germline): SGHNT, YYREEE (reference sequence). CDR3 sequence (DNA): TGTGCCAGCAGCTTGAAGGGACTAGCGGGTTTTGGGGAGACCCAGTACTTC. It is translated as CASSLKGLAGFGETQYF.

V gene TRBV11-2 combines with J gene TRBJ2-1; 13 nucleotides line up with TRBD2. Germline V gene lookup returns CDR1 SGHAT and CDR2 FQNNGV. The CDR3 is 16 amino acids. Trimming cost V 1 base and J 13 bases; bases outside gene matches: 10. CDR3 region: CASSLGGLAGISPQFF. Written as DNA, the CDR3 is TGTGCCAGCAGCTTAGGGGGACTAGCGGGAATAAGCCCCCAGTTCTTC.

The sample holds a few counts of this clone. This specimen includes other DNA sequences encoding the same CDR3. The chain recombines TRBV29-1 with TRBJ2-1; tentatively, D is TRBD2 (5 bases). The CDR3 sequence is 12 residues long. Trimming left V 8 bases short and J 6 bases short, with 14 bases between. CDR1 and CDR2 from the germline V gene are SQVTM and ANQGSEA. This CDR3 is CSLGGTVNEQFF. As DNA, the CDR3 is TGCAGCTTAGGAGGCACAGTCAATGAGCAGTTCTTC.

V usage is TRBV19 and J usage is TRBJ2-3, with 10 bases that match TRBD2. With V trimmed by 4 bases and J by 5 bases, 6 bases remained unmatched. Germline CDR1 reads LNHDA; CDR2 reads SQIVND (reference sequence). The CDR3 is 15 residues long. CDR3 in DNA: TGTGCCAGTAGTAATAGCGGGAGGCTGGAAGATACGCAGTATTTT. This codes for CASSNSGRLEDTQYF.